This is a list of T cell receptor beta chains from one sample in a study of blood T cell repertoires in COVID-19. Sequencing was performed with immunoSEQ multiplex PCR; in TCRdb, only in-frame clones are kept and a portion is missing. The table records fewer than 80,000 clones, around 90% of them present only once. Sequenced material: peripheral blood. The receptors stem from a woman older than 75 with active or convalescent COVID-19. Each CDR3 is given with its conserved first and last residue. D genes are given only for firm matches. Clone size is not always given. Where it is, it says once, few, many or a class for expanded clones.

CDR3aa: CASSGGGLLEEKLFF
CDR3nt: TGTGCCAGCAGTGGCGGCGGCCTCCTGGAGGAAAAACTGTTTTTT
d_gene: NA
j_gene: TRBJ1-4
v_gene: TRBV28
abundance: NA

CDR3aa: CASSSGQGAGSGNTIYF
CDR3nt: TGTGCCAGCAGTTCGGGACAGGGGGCCGGCTCTGGAAACACCATATATTTT
d_gene: TRBD1
j_gene: TRBJ1-3
v_gene: TRBV6-2/TRBV6-3
abundance: NA

CDR3aa: CATSDWKQGAPDEQYF
CDR3nt: TGTGCCACCAGTGATTGGAAACAGGGGGCGCCGGACGAGCAGTACTTC
d_gene: TRBD1
j_gene: TRBJ2-7
v_gene: TRBV24-1
abundance: NA

CDR3aa: CAWSPPGGRRGGPVRQQYF
CDR3nt: TGTGCCTGGAGTCCCCCCGGGGGTCGAAGGGGGGGGCCCGTACGCCAGCAGTACTTC
d_gene: NA
j_gene: TRBJ2-7
v_gene: TRBV30
abundance: NA

CDR3aa: CASSQGKGQGIRGTEAFF
CDR3nt: TGTGCCAGCAGCCAAGGAAAGGGACAGGGGATCCGGGGTACTGAAGCTTTCTTT
d_gene: TRBD1
j_gene: TRBJ1-1
v_gene: TRBV3-1/TRBV3-2
abundance: NA

CDR3aa: CASSEGQNPYNEQFF
CDR3nt: TGTGCCAGCAGTGAGGGGCAGAACCCCTACAATGAGCAGTTCTTC
d_gene: NA
j_gene: TRBJ2-1
v_gene: TRBV6-1
abundance: NA

CDR3aa: CASSYDRSGYTF
CDR3nt: TGTGCCAGCAGTTACGACAGGTCTGGCTACACCTTC
d_gene: NA
j_gene: TRBJ1-2
v_gene: TRBV12-3/TRBV12-4
abundance: once

CDR3aa: CASSLAQQDQPQHF
CDR3nt: TGTGCCAGCAGCTTAGCACAGCAGGATCAGCCCCAGCATTTT
d_gene: NA
j_gene: TRBJ1-5
v_gene: TRBV7-8
abundance: NA

CDR3aa: CASSADSYGYTF
CDR3nt: TGTGCCAGCAGCGCTGACAGCTATGGCTACACCTTC
d_gene: NA
j_gene: TRBJ1-2
v_gene: TRBV9
abundance: NA

CDR3aa: CASSRQQETQYF
CDR3nt: TGTGCCAGCAGTAGACAGCAAGAGACCCAGTACTTC
d_gene: NA
j_gene: TRBJ2-5
v_gene: TRBV25-1
abundance: NA